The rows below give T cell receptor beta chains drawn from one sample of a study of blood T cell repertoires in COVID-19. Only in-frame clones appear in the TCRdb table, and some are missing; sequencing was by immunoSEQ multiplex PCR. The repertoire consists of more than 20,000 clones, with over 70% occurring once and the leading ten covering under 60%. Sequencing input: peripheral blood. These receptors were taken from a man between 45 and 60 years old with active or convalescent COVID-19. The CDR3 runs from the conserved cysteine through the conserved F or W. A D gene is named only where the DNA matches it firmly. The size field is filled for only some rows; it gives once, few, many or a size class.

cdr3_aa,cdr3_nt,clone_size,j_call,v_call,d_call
CASSVGASGNDKNNEQFF,TGTGCCAGCAGCGTAGGGGCTAGCGGCAATGACAAAAACAATGAGCAGTTCTTC,.,TRBJ2-1,TRBV9,TRBD2
CASRWTSGGQETQYF,TGTGCCAGCCGCTGGACTAGCGGGGGCCAAGAGACCCAGTACTTC,.,TRBJ2-5,TRBV2,TRBD2
CASSFSGRNIQYF,TGTGCCAGCAGCTTTAGCGGGAGAAACATTCAGTACTTC,.,TRBJ2-4,TRBV11-2,TRBD2
CASGPYPSGHSGYEQYF,TGTGCTAGTGGTCCATACCCCTCGGGACACTCGGGCTACGAGCAGTACTTC,.,TRBJ2-7,TRBV12-5,.
CASSLGTSGIYTQYF,TGTGCCAGCAGCCTCGGGACTAGCGGCATATATACGCAGTATTTT,.,TRBJ2-3,TRBV14,TRBD2
CASSLGLAGGRGETQYF,TGTGCCAGCAGCTTGGGGCTAGCGGGGGGCCGGGGTGAGACCCAGTACTTC,.,TRBJ2-5,TRBV5-4,TRBD2
CASSQPGTGGNYGYTF,TGTGCCAGCAGCCAGCCCGGGACAGGGGGTAACTATGGCTACACCTTC,.,TRBJ1-2,TRBV3-1/TRBV3-2,TRBD1
CASSGTSGNNEQFF,TGTGCCAGCAGTGGGACTAGCGGTAACAATGAGCAGTTCTTC,.,TRBJ2-1,TRBV2,TRBD2
CASSSGDEQYF,TGTGCCAGCTCATCCGGGGACGAGCAGTACTTC,.,TRBJ2-7,TRBV18,.
CASSRLYSAWYF,TGTGCCAGCAGCCGACTCTATAGCGCTTGGTATTTT,.,TRBJ2-3,TRBV7-8,.
CASSQIAGGAVDTQYF,TGTGCCAGCAGCCAGATAGCGGGGGGGGCCGTAGATACGCAGTATTTT,.,TRBJ2-3,TRBV3-1/TRBV3-2,TRBD2
CASGLAGFFYNEQFF,TGTGCTAGTGGTTTGGCAGGGTTCTTCTACAATGAGCAGTTCTTC,once,TRBJ2-1,TRBV12-5,.
CASSPGEIEETQYF,TGTGCCAGCTCACCAGGGGAGATAGAAGAGACCCAGTACTTC,.,TRBJ2-5,TRBV18,.
CASSPRTDPNTGELFF,TGTGCCAGCTCACCAAGGACAGACCCGAACACCGGGGAGCTGTTTTTT,.,TRBJ2-2,TRBV18,.